These 4 T cell receptor beta chains came from one sample sequenced in a study (dated by TCRdb to between 2015 and 2017). Library prep was done by 5' RACE. The instrument given in TCRdb is Illumina MiSeq. The public reads were reprocessed in TCRdb via fastp at Q25 and MiXCR, keeping in-frame beta chains. Rows are combined by CDR3 protein, so each entry shows the most common genes and DNA. This sample holds 62,000 or so distinct CDR3 sequences; under 25% were observed only once. Jointly, the top ten make up 2.5% to 3% of the sample. The sample consisted of memory CD4+ T cells sorted from a lymph node. Explained via the paper, the cell subset or site label denotes: memory CD4+ T cells, CD4+CD45RO+CD25-. The source of these receptors is a female donor with breast cancer.

This clonotype came up a few times. The rearrangement uses TRBV14 and TRBJ2-2; TRBD1 agrees at 7 bases. Germline CDR1 is SGHDN and CDR2 is FVKESK. This CDR3 spans 15 amino acids. V was clipped by 2 bases and J by 6 bases; unmatched bases: 6. The CDR3: CASSQNGGQAGELFF. The CDR3 DNA reads TGTGCCAGCAGCCAAAACGGCGGACAGGCCGGGGAGCTGTTTTTT.

This clonotype was counted once. The rearrangement links TRBV28 to TRBJ1-4; 10 nucleotides agree with TRBD1. Unmatched junction bases numbered 3, after V lost 2 bases and J lost 9 bases. CDR1 is MDHEN and CDR2 is SYDVKM in the germline V gene. The CDR3 runs to 14 residues. The CDR3 coding sequence is TGTGCCAGCAGTTTACCGGGACAGGGGAAAAAACTGTTTTTT. Encoded protein: CASSLPGQGKKLFF.

This clonotype was seen repeatedly, ten times or more. The genes are TRBV6-1 and TRBJ1-5, with TRBD1 matching over 9 bases. The CDR3 is 15 residues long. Trimming took 3 bases from V and 7 from J; bases not matched to a gene: 7. Germline CDR1 is MNHNS and CDR2 is SASEGT. CDR3 protein: CASSEGTGKGQPQHF. The CDR3 DNA is TGTGCCAGCAGTGAGGGGACAGGGAAAGGCCAGCCCCAGCATTTT.

V and J are TRBV20-1 and TRBJ2-3; maybe TRBD2 (5 bases). Between the trimmed V and J ends, which lost 7 bases and 5 bases, there was a span of 16 bases. The CDR3 totals 13 residues. Germline loops: CDR1 DFQATT, CDR2 SNEGSKA (reference sequence). Here the CDR3 DNA reads TGCAGTGTCGGAGGCGGGCGGAAAGATACGCAGTATTTT. Its translation is CSVGGGRKDTQYF.